Listed below are T cell receptor beta chains from one sample, sequenced in a study of molecular identifiers for immune sequencing clone quantification. TCRdb used MiXCR to reprocess the PCR reads, holding one entry per CDR3 protein. The sample has under 85,000 distinct CDR3 sequences; less than 20% are singletons. Specimen: naive CD8+ T cells from blood, with Jurkat cell RNA spiked in. The source is a human donor in good health. Some libraries in this study had Jurkat cell RNA spiked in. Each CDR3 is given with its conserved first and last residue. Fields, in order: J gene, D gene, V gene, clone size, CDR3 DNA, CDR3 protein. The D gene is left open where the match is weak. Clone size, where shown, is once, few, many, or a class for clones that have expanded.

TRBJ1-2 | NA | TRBV27 | many | TGTGCCAGCGGGCCGTGGGGGGGCTATGGCTACACCTTC | CASGPWGGYGYTF
TRBJ1-5 | NA | TRBV2 | many | TGTGCCAGCAGTGAATGGAATCAGCCCCAGCATTTT | CASSEWNQPQHF
TRBJ2-2 | TRBD2 | TRBV6-5 | many | TGTGCCAGTAGAAACGGAGGACTAGCGGGGGGGGAGCTGTTTTTT | CASRNGGLAGGELFF
TRBJ2-1 | NA | TRBV6-6 | many | TGTGCCAGCAGTTACTTGGACGACCCCGGTGCCGAACTAGCCTGGGGGGATGAGCAGTTCTTC | CASSYLDDPGAELAWGDEQFF
TRBJ2-5 | TRBD2 | TRBV19 | many | TGTGCCAGTAGTATTCTGGGACTAGCGGGAGAGGAGACCCAGTACTTC | CASSILGLAGEETQYF
TRBJ2-7 | TRBD2 | TRBV4-1 | many | TGCGCCAGCAGCCAAACGGGACTAAGCTCCTACGAGCAGTACTTC | CASSQTGLSSYEQYF
TRBJ2-1 | TRBD1 | TRBV10-1 | once | TGCGCCAGCAGCACAGGGGGCCCGTTTTGCAATGAGCAGTTCTTC | CASSTGGPFCNEQFF
TRBJ2-1 | TRBD1 | TRBV15 | NA | TGTGCCGCCAGAAGGGACAGGGGGTCCTACAATGAGCAGTTCTTC | CAARRDRGSYNEQFF
TRBJ1-2 | TRBD1 | TRBV9 | few | TGTGCCAGCAGCGGAGAGGGACAGAGTAACTATGGCTGCATCTTC | CASSGEGQSNYGCIF
TRBJ2-7 | NA | TRBV4-3 | NA | TGCGCCGGCAGCCAAGATCTCGCGACAATTACCGAGCAGTACTTC | CAGSQDLATITEQYF
TRBJ2-5 | TRBD2 | TRBV10-2 | many | TGCGCCAGCAGTGATCCCGGGACTAGCGGCCAAGAGACCCAGTACTTC | CASSDPGTSGQETQYF
TRBJ2-7 | NA | TRBV21-1 | many | TGTTCTATAGCGGCAGAGGTACTCCACGAGCAGTACTTC | CSIAAEVLHEQYF
TRBJ1-1 | NA | TRBV4-1 | many | TGCGCCAGCAGCCAAGATACGCGCGATGAAGCTTTCTTT | CASSQDTRDEAFF
TRBJ1-2 | NA | TRBV28 | many | TGTGCCAGCAGTCCCCCCCTAGGCGGCTATGGCTACACCTTC | CASSPPLGGYGYTF
TRBJ2-5 | NA | TRBV5-4 | many | TGTGCCAGCAGCTTGCGAAGGGGCGGGTGGACTCCGGAAGAGACCCAGTACTTC | CASSLRRGGWTPEETQYF
TRBJ2-1 | TRBD1 | TRBV18 | many | TGTGCCAGCTCATCCCCTGACAGGGCCCCCTACAATGAGCAGTTCTTC | CASSSPDRAPYNEQFF
TRBJ2-2 | NA | TRBV6-5 | few | TGTGCCAGCATGACGGGCTATCCTTCCGGGGAGCTGTTTTTT | CASMTGYPSGELFF
TRBJ2-1 | TRBD1 | TRBV24-1 | NA | TGTGCCACCAGTGACTATATGGACAGGGGGAATGAGCAGTTCTTC | CATSDYMDRGNEQFF
TRBJ2-3 | TRBD2 | TRBV2 | many | TGTGCCAGCATGTCGGGAGGGAAAGATACGCAGTATTTT | CASMSGGKDTQYF
TRBJ1-5 | NA | TRBV21-1 | NA | TGTGCCAGCCTCCCCAGGGATAGCAATCAGCCCCAGCATTTT | CASLPRDSNQPQHF
TRBJ2-1 | TRBD2 | TRBV7-9 | NA | TGTGCCAGCAGCTCTGGCCCGGGACTACCATACAATGAGCAGTTCTTC | CASSSGPGLPYNEQFF
TRBJ2-4 | NA | TRBV18 | many | TGTGCCAGCTCACCACCCAGCGGAGCCAAAAACATTCAGTACTTC | CASSPPSGAKNIQYF
TRBJ1-2 | NA | TRBV28 | many | TGTGCCAGCAGTATAAACAGGGAGGGGGACTATGGCTACACCTTC | CASSINREGDYGYTF
TRBJ1-1 | NA | TRBV14 | many | TGTGCCAGCAGCTCGGACCCGGAGACTTTCTTT | CASSSDPETFF
TRBJ1-5 | NA | TRBV19 | many | TGTGCCAGTAGTATTTTAGGAGAGGGCAATCAGCCCCAGCATTTT | CASSILGEGNQPQHF
TRBJ2-1 | TRBD2 | TRBV23-1 | many | TGCGCCTACAATACAGGGACTAGCGGGCCTGATGGGGGGAATGAGCAGTTCTTC | CAYNTGTSGPDGGNEQFF
TRBJ2-3 | NA | TRBV4-1 | medium-sized | TGCGCCAGCAGCCAAGGGCCCCCCATGAGGGATACGCAGTATTTT | CASSQGPPMRDTQYF
TRBJ2-6 | NA | TRBV20-1 | many | TGCAGTGCGGGGGGCCCTAACGGCGGGAGCCACGATAGCTCTGGGGCCAACGTCCTGACTTTC | CSAGGPNGGSHDSSGANVLTF
TRBJ2-7 | TRBD2 | TRBV6-6 | NA | TGTGCCAGCAGTTCGGTGGGACTAGCCGGAGTCGAGCAGTACTTC | CASSSVGLAGVEQYF
TRBJ1-1 | TRBD1 | TRBV12-3/TRBV12-4 | many | TGTGCCAGCAGTTTCGGGACAGGGGGTACTGAAGCTTTCTTT | CASSFGTGGTEAFF
TRBJ2-7 | NA | TRBV6-2/TRBV6-3 | NA | TGTGCCAGCAGTTACTCTGACGGCTACTACGAGCAGTACTTC | CASSYSDGYYEQYF
TRBJ1-2 | TRBD1 | TRBV29-1 | many | TGCAGCGTTGTCCCCCTCTCATCAGGGGGCTATGGCTACACCTTC | CSVVPLSSGGYGYTF
TRBJ2-7 | TRBD1 | TRBV20-1 | many | TGCAGTGCCAGAGAAGACAGGGCCACCTACGAGCAGTACTTC | CSAREDRATYEQYF
TRBJ1-1 | NA | TRBV20-1 | many | TGCAGTGCTAGAGACCATATGGGGGGGTATACTGAAGCTTTCTTT | CSARDHMGGYTEAFF
TRBJ2-5 | NA | TRBV29-1 | NA | TGCAGCGTTATTTCAGGGCTAAAAGAGGCCCAGTACTTC | CSVISGLKEAQYF